The following is a T cell receptor beta chain sequence with its context. The sample belongs to a study of T cell changes during pregnancy in multiple sclerosis. Using immunoSEQ multiplex PCR, the repertoire was profiled, and TCRdb retains in-frame clones only, with some absent. The data show more than 35,000 clones, 91% seen once. The sequencing used CD8+ T cells from peripheral blood mononuclear cells, collected after pregnancy. This sequence was found in a female donor with multiple sclerosis, enrolled in a pregnancy study.

CDR3 sequence reads: CASSQATIESGHNEQFF. The CDR3 DNA follows: TGCGCCAGCAGCCAGGCTACAATAGAGTCAGGCCACAATGAGCAGTTCTTC. The rearrangement joins TRBV4-1 to TRBJ2-1, with D hard to call. Trimming pared 3 bases from V and 5 bases from J, leaving 20 bases between. From germline, CDR1 is MGHRA and CDR2 YSYEKL. This CDR3 has 17 residues.